Below are 27 T cell receptor beta chains sequenced from a single sample in a study of patients and donors after allogeneic stem cell transplantation. MiXCR was run by TCRdb on the RT-PCR reads, yielding one entry per CDR3 protein. The data contain roughly 940,000 distinct CDR3 sequences, approximately 18% of them seen just once; the ten biggest clones take up 6%. The sample taken for sequencing was blood, either unsorted or a sorted T cell fraction (not recorded which). The receptors come from a human donor who was either an allogeneic HSCT recipient or a stem cell or donor lymphocyte infusion donor (not recorded which). It is not recorded whose cells these are; they may come from a transplant donor.

The rearrangement links TRBV20-1 to TRBJ2-1; 9 bases map to TRBD2. V was clipped by 5 bases and J by 6 bases; unmatched bases: 8. Germline V CDR1 and CDR2: DFQATT, SNEGSKA (reference sequence). This CDR3 is 14 amino acids long. The CDR3 nucleotides read TGCAGTGCTCCCCAAGCAGCGGGAGGCAATGAGCAGTTCTTC. Translating it yields CSAPQAAGGNEQFF.

This clonotype has more than one count but fewer than ten. The chain links TRBV20-1 to TRBJ2-1; 9 nucleotides line up with TRBD2. Trimming removed 1 base from V and 4 bases from J; junction bases left unmatched: 5. CDR1 and CDR2 (germline): DFQATT, SNEGSKA (reference sequence). The CDR3 spans 15 residues. CDR3 sequence reads: CSARVGGGEYNEQFF. CDR3 DNA: TGCAGTGCTAGAGTTGGCGGGGGGGAATACAATGAGCAGTTCTTC.

This clonotype occurred a few times. The V and J genes are TRBV30 and TRBJ2-6, with D uncertain. The CDR3 spans 15 residues. V dropped 0 bases and J dropped 5 bases, with 11 bases sitting between them. Germline V gene sequence: CDR1 GTSNPN, CDR2 SVGIG (reference sequence). The CDR3, as DNA: TGTGCCTGGAGTGTTCGAGGAATTAGGGCCAACGTCCTGACTTTC. Amino acid sequence: CAWSVRGIRANVLTF.

The chain couples TRBV27 to TRBJ2-1; 7 bases fit TRBD1. V shed 6 bases, J shed 14 bases, and the junction held 16 bases outside the gene matches. The CDR3 sequence is 14 residues long. From germline, CDR1 is MNHEY and CDR2 SMNVEV (reference sequence). Here the CDR3 DNA reads TGTGCCAGCAGAGACCCGGACAGGAGGAAAACCGAGTTCTTC. Residues: CASRDPDRRKTEFF.

This clonotype was picked up many times. DNA for the CDR3: TGCGCCAGCAGCCAACGGACTGGCTCTAGTGGCTACACCTTC. It encodes CASSQRTGSSGYTF. The V gene is TRBV10-2, the J gene TRBJ1-2, with D unclear. This CDR3 contains 14 residues. V lost 6 bases to trimming and J lost 7 bases, with 18 bases between them. The V gene's germline CDR1 is WSHSY and CDR2 SAAADI.

This clonotype was recorded a few times. The chain employs TRBV25-1 and TRBJ1-1; the D gene is possibly TRBD1 (5 bases). CDR1 is MGHDK and CDR2 is SYGVNS in the germline V gene. With 4 bases removed from V and 5 bases from J, the gap between germline ends came to 17 bases. The CDR3 totals 15 residues. For the CDR3, the DNA is TGTGCCAGCAGTGTGGCGGGTGGGGGAAGGACTGAAGCTTTCTTT. It codes for CASSVAGGGRTEAFF.

This clonotype appeared many times. The J gene is TRBJ2-1, the V gene TRBV5-1, with a weak D call TRBD1 (5 bases). The CDR3 has 14 amino acids. Germline assignment: CDR1 SGHRS and CDR2 YFSETQ. The ends were cut back, 1 base at V and 4 bases at J, with 9 bases in the middle. The CDR3 DNA sequence: TGCGCCAGCAGCTTGACCCAGGGTTACAATGAGCAGTTCTTC. Translation gives CASSLTQGYNEQFF.

This clonotype was found a few times. The J gene is TRBJ1-1, the V gene TRBV5-6; TRBD1 might be the D (5 bases). V lost 0 bases and J lost 6, with 15 bases in between. CDR1 and CDR2 (germline): SGHDT, YYEEEE. The CDR3 runs 15 residues. The CDR3 bases are TGTGCCAGCAGCTTGGCCTATTCGGGGGACCCTGAAGCTTTCTTT. It is translated as CASSLAYSGDPEAFF.

In this sample, this clonotype turned up once. The rearrangement uses TRBV27 and TRBJ2-7, with 10 bases fitting TRBD2. With 2 bases clipped from V and 7 bases from J, the junction kept 2 bases outside the gene matches. This CDR3 spans 13 amino acids. Germline V gene lookup returns CDR1 MNHEY and CDR2 SMNVEV (reference sequence). The CDR3, as DNA: TGTGCCAGCAGTTTAGAACTAGCGGGGGAGCAGTACTTC. Translating it yields CASSLELAGEQYF.

There are a few counts of this clonotype. V is TRBV29-1 and J is TRBJ2-1; 8 bases map to TRBD2. Looked up from germline, CDR1 is SQVTM and CDR2 is ANQGSEA. After removal of 1 base from V and 0 bases from J, the junction contained 2 bases not matched to a gene. This CDR3 region has 15 residues. CDR3 sequence (DNA): TGCAGCGTTGAAGTAGCGGGAAGCTCCTACAATGAGCAGTTCTTC. Amino acids: CSVEVAGSSYNEQFF.

This clonotype was seen a few times. The V gene is TRBV20-1, the J gene TRBJ1-1; no clear D gene. This CDR3 comprises 10 residues. CDR1 is DFQATT, CDR2 SNEGSKA, per germline (reference sequence). V was cut by 6 bases and J by 7 bases, with 9 bases left in between. The DNA of the CDR3 is TGCAGTGCCGCAGGTATTGAAGCTTTCTTT. As protein: CSAAGIEAFF.

CDR3 DNA sequence: TGTGCCAGCAGCTTAGCGAGGGCTTTTAACACAGATACGCAGTATTTT. Translation gives CASSLARAFNTDTQYF. The chain has TRBV7-9 and TRBJ2-3; possible D gene TRBD2, 5 bases. The V and J ends lost 0 bases and 2 bases respectively, with 12 bases between them. This CDR3 spans 16 amino acids. From germline, CDR1 is SEHNR and CDR2 FQNEAQ (reference sequence).

CDR3 coding DNA: TGCGCCAGCACGGATCAGGGGTCCTACAATGAGCAGTTCTTC. This translates into CASTDQGSYNEQFF. The chain is built from TRBV5-1 and TRBJ2-1; tentative D call: TRBD1 (6 bases). CDR3 length: 14 amino acids. Germline lookup yields CDR1 SGHRS and CDR2 YFSETQ. V gave up 6 bases and J gave up 1 base, with 11 bases separating them.

As DNA, the CDR3 is TGCGCCAGCACACCTTCGTCGGTCCAGCCCCAGCATTTT. Translating it yields CASTPSSVQPQHF. V gene TRBV10-2 combines with J gene TRBJ1-5; D gene ambiguous. CDR1 WSHSY and CDR2 SAAADI come from the germline V gene. The CDR3 contains 13 residues. Deletions cut 7 bases from V and 7 bases from J, with 14 bases between.

This clonotype was seen more than once but under ten times. The genes are TRBV5-1 and TRBJ1-1, with TRBD1 matching 8 bases. The J segment lost 1 base and the V segment lost 4 bases, leaving 6 bases of the junction unmatched. CDR3 length: 15 amino acids. CDR1 and CDR2 (germline): SGHRS, YFSETQ. The CDR3 DNA reads TGCGCCAGCAGCCGCCTAGGACAGGGGAACACTGAAGCTTTCTTT. It is translated as CASSRLGQGNTEAFF.

This clonotype was seen a few times. The chain couples TRBV4-1 to TRBJ2-3; TRBD2 aligns across 14 bases. Germline CDR1 MGHRA, CDR2 YSYEKL. The CDR3 loop spans 17 amino acids. J gave up 3 bases and V 4 bases, and 6 bases lay outside the gene matches. CDR3 protein: CASSRSTSGRGTDTQYF. CDR3 nucleotides: TGCGCCAGCAGCCGGTCGACTAGCGGGAGGGGGACAGATACGCAGTATTTT.

This clonotype was counted between two and nine times. The chain recombines TRBV7-3 with TRBJ2-1; D possibly uses TRBD1 or TRBD2 (5 bases each). V lost 9 bases and J 4 bases, leaving 19 bases between the germline ends. This CDR3 has 15 residues. Germline V CDR1 and CDR2: SGHTA, FQGTGA. In nucleotides, the CDR3 is TGTGCCAGTACACCCCAGGCCGGGGCGTACAATGAGCAGTTCTTC. This translates into CASTPQAGAYNEQFF.

Here the CDR3 reads CSAGTPSYEQYF. Written as DNA, the CDR3 is TGCAGCGCCGGGACACCCTCCTACGAGCAGTACTTC. The V and J genes are TRBV20-1 and TRBJ2-7; D is possibly TRBD1 (6 bases). The CDR3 is 12 residues long. Germline values: CDR1 DFQATT, CDR2 SNEGSKA (reference sequence).

This clonotype was counted only a few times. The chain has TRBV3-1 and TRBJ2-7; 9 bases agree with TRBD1. V lost 1 base to trimming and J lost 7 bases; unmatched junction nucleotides: 8. This CDR3 has 15 residues. Germline CDR1 LGHDT, CDR2 YNNKEL (reference sequence). CDR3 DNA: TGTGCCAGCAGCCAAGTTCCGGACAGGGGATGGGAGCAGTACTTC. Its translation: CASSQVPDRGWEQYF.

This clonotype was seen a few times. The rearrangement links TRBV7-9 to TRBJ1-1; a possible D gene is TRBD1 (6 bases). CDR1 is SEHNR, CDR2 FQNEAQ, per germline (reference sequence). This CDR3 region has 16 residues. V was cut by 5 bases and J by 5 bases, with 21 bases left in between. CDR3: CASSPYKTGFGTEAFF. Here the CDR3 DNA reads TGTGCCAGCAGCCCGTATAAGACAGGTTTCGGGACTGAAGCTTTCTTT.

The V gene is TRBV4-1, the J gene TRBJ2-3; 8 bases fit TRBD1. Germline V CDR1 and CDR2: MGHRA, YSYEKL. The CDR3 length is 14 residues. V lost 5 bases and J lost 4; bases outside the gene matches: 5. CDR3 bases: TGCGCCAGCAGCTGGACAGGGTCGGCAGATACGCAGTATTTT. It is translated as CASSWTGSADTQYF.

In this sample, this clonotype turned up a few times. The chain employs TRBV11-2 and TRBJ1-5, with 7 bases lining up with TRBD1. Germline CDR1 is SGHAT and CDR2 is FQNNGV. The junction had 6 bases not matched to a gene; V was cut back by 5 bases and J by 2 bases. This CDR3 region has 15 residues. The CDR3: CASSTGQVGNQPQHF. The CDR3 nucleotides read TGTGCCAGCAGCACAGGACAGGTCGGCAATCAGCCCCAGCATTTT.

This chain connects TRBV5-1 to TRBJ2-3, with D unresolved. Trimming pared 4 bases from V and 1 base from J, leaving 10 bases between. Germline V gene sequence: CDR1 SGHRS, CDR2 YFSETQ. The CDR3 is 14 residues long. CDR3 protein: CASSPTPGTDTQYF. Written as DNA, the CDR3 is TGCGCCAGCAGCCCGACCCCAGGCACAGATACGCAGTATTTT.

The chain combines TRBV29-1 with TRBJ2-1; 11 nucleotides line up with TRBD2. After removal of 0 bases from V and 8 bases from J, the junction contained 6 bases not matched to a gene. CDR1 is SQVTM and CDR2 is ANQGSEA in the germline V gene. CDR3 size: 15 residues. The DNA of the CDR3 is TGCAGCGTTGAAGAAACTAGCGGGAGTGTTGATGAGCAGTTCTTC. This sequence encodes CSVEETSGSVDEQFF.

This clonotype showed up just a few times. This chain connects TRBV24-1 to TRBJ1-2; D perhaps matches TRBD1 (5 bases). Germline V lookup: CDR1 KGHDR, CDR2 SFDVKD. The CDR3 is 14 amino acids. Trimming pared 7 bases from V and 7 bases from J, leaving 18 bases between. This CDR3 is CATSSEGRMRGYTF. Here the CDR3 DNA reads TGTGCCACCAGCTCCGAGGGGCGGATGCGTGGCTACACCTTC.

This clonotype has ten or more counts. The chain's CDR3 is CASSFVQGYEQYF. The CDR3 DNA follows: TGTGCCAGCAGCTTCGTGCAGGGGTACGAGCAGTACTTC. The chain couples TRBV7-2 to TRBJ2-7, with D tentatively TRBD1 (6 bases). CDR1 and CDR2 from the germline V gene are SGHTA and FQGNSA. The germline V and J ends were trimmed by 3 bases and 4 bases, with 10 bases remaining between them. The CDR3 is 13 amino acids.

The rearrangement links TRBV11-2 to TRBJ2-3, with 11 bases matching TRBD2. With 1 base clipped from V and 4 bases from J, the junction kept 13 bases outside the gene matches. Germline lookup yields CDR1 SGHAT and CDR2 FQNNGV. This CDR3 contains 19 residues. CDR3 in DNA: TGTGCCAGCAGCTTAGTCAGGAGTTTAGCGGGGGGGCCCCCAGATACGCAGTATTTT. Amino acid sequence: CASSLVRSLAGGPPDTQYF.